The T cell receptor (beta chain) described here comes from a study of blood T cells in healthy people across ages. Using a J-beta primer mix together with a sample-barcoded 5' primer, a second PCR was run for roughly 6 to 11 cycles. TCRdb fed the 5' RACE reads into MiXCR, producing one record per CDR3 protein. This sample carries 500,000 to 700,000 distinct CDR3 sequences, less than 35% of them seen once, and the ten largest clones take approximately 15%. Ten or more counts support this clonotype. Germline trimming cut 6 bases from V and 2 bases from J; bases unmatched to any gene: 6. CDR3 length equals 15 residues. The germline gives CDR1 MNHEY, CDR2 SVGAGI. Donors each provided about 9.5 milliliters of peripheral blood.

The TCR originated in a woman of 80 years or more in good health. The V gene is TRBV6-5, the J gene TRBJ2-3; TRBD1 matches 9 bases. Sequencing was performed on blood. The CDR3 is CASRPRQGVTDTQYF. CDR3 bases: TGTGCCAGCAGACCAAGACAGGGGGTCACAGATACGCAGTATTTT.